This T cell receptor (beta chain) was documented in a study of blood T cell repertoires in COVID-19. Study overall: Researchers got acute and convalescent COVID-19 samples from the United States, Italy and Spain.

Individuals aged roughly 18 to 95 years were recruited from 24 US areas. Grouping used clinical history reported by participants in a survey and questionnaire. The germline V gene encodes CDR1 MNHEY and CDR2 SMNVEV (reference sequence). The V and J ends lost 3 bases and 5 bases respectively, with 17 bases between them. There are 15 residues in the CDR3. In the authors' workflow: Reference gene primer amplification yielded estimated nucleated cell counts. The table came from immunoSEQ multiplex PCR; TCRdb's copy has only in-frame clones and leaves some out. Clonal size and the V and J genes are those of that table, whereas D and trimming came from the DNA. The sample holds 290,000 or so clones, 85% to 90% seen once.

J is TRBJ2-7 and V is TRBV27; maybe TRBD2 (6 bases). This TCR derives from a woman aged 18-29 years with acute COVID-19. The sequenced sample was PBMCs or T cells enriched from blood (not recorded which). This CDR3 reads CASSFLFAPGDEQYF. The DNA of the CDR3 is TGTGCCAGCAGTTTTTTGTTTGCCCCGGGGGACGAGCAGTACTTC.